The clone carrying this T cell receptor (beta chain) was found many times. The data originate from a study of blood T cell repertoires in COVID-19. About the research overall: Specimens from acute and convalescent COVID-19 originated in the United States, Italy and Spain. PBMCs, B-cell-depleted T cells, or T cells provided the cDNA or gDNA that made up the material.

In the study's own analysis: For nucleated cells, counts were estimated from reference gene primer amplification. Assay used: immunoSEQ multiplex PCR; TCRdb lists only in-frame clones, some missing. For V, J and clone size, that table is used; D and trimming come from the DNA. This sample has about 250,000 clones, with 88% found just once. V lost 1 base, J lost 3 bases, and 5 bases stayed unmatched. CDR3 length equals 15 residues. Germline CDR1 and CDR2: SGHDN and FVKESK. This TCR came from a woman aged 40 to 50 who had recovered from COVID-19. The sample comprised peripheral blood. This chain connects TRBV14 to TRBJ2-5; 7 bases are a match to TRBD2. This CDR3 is CASSQGGTTKETQYF. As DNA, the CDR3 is TGTGCCAGCAGCCAAGGGGGGACTACCAAAGAGACCCAGTACTTC.